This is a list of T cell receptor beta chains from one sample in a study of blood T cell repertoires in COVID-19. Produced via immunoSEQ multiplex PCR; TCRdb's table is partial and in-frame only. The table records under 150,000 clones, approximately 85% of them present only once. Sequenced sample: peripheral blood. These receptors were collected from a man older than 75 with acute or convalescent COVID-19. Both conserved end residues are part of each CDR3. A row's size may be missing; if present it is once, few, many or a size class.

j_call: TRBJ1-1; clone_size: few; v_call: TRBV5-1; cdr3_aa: CASSAEAVPGTEAFF
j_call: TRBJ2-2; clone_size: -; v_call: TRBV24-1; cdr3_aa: CATSDPTPGRGTGELFF
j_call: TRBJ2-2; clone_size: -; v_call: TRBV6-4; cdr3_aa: CASSARAGTSNTGELFF
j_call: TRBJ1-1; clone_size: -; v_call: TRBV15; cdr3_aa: CATSTSQAVNTEAFF
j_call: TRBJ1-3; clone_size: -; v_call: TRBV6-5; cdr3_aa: CASSNKGNTIYF
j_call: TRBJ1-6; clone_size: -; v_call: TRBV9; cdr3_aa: CASSVAGRFSPLHF
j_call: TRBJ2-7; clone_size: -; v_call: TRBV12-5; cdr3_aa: CASGRDREIAYEQYF
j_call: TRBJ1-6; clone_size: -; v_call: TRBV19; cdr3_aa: CASSLDRNSPLHF
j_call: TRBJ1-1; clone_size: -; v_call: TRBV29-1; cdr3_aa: CSVEVWQMNTEAFF
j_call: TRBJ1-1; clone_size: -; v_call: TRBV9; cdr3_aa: CASSVGQGVGEAFF
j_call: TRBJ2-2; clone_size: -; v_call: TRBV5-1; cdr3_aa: CASLLRSGTGELFF
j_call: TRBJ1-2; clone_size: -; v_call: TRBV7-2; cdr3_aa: CASSQQGVANYGYTF
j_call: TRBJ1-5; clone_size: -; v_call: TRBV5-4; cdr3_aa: CASSFGNQPQHF
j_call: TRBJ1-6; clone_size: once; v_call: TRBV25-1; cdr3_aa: CASSIRASTPNSPLHF
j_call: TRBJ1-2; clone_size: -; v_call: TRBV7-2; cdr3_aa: CASSLALGGGGYTF
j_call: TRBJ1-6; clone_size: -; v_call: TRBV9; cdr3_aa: CASSPKIGDYSPLHF
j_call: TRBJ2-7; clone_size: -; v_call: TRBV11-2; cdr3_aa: CASSFGLVSHEQYF
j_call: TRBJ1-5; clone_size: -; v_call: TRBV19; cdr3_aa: CASSRAGTGNQPQHF
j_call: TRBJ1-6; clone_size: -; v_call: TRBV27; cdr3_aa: CASSSDGGEVYGLHF
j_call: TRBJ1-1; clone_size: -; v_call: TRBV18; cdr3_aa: CASSTDRGATTEAFF
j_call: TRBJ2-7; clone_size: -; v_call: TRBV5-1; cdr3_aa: CASSTRTDPTEQYF
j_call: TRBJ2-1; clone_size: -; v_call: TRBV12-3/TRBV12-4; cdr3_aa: CASGRVEQFF
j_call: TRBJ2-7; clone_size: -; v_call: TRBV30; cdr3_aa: CAWSGTGVTYEQYF
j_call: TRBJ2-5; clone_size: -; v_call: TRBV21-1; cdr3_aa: CASSKDSSGGNQETQYF
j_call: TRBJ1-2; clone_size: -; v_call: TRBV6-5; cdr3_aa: CASKGTNYGYTF
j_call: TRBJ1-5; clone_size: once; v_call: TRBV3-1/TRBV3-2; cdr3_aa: CASSPDRVQNQPQHF
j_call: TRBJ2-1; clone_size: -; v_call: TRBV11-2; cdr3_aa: CASSLGYWNEQFF
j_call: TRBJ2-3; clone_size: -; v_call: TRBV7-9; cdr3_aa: CASSQVDRASTDTQYF
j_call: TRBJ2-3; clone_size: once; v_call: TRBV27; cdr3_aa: CASSLTKQSFSTDTQYF
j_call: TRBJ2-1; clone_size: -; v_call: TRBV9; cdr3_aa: CASSPTLWGLPSAEQFF
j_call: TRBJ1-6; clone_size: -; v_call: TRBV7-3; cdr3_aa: CASSPPGGPLHF
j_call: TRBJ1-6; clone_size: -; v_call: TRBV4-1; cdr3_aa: CASSPLNSYNSPLHF
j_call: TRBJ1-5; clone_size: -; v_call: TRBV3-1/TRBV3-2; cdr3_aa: CASSQAGGDPNQPQHF
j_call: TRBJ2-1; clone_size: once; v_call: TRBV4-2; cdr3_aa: CASSPMTSGRSNEQFF
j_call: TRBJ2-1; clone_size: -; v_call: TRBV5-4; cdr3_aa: CASSLAPRGSYNEQFF
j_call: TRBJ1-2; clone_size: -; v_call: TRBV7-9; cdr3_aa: CASSSGTGMFNYGYTF
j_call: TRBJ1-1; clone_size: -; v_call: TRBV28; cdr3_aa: CASTPSLRGAEAFF
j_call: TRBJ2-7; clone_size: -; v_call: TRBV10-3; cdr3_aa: CAISESKVGGNEQYF
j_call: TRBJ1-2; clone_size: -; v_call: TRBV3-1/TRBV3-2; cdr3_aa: CASSQGSRQGSYGYTF
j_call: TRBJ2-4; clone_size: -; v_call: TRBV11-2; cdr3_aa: CASSSGQGEEGKNIQYF
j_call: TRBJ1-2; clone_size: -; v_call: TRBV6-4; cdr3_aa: CASSPQGGLGYTF